The 5 T cell receptor beta chains in this list originate from one sample, sequenced in a study of lung T cells in sarcoidosis with Löfgren's syndrome. TCRdb ran MiXCR on the reads and lists one entry per CDR3 protein. Here the sample spans around 60,000 distinct CDR3 sequences, over 20% being singletons. The sample comprised CD4+ T cells from PBMCs. These receptors originate from a human donor with sarcoidosis (Löfgren's syndrome or another form), or a control subject (not recorded which).

Only a few counts were recorded for this clonotype. The gene calls are TRBV5-4 and TRBJ2-1, with D possibly being TRBD1 (6 bases). CDR3 length: 16 amino acids. Looked up from germline, CDR1 is SGHNT and CDR2 is YYREEE (reference sequence). Trimming left V 0 bases short and J 9 bases short, with 19 bases between. CDR3 coding DNA: TGTGCCAGCAGCTTGGTGGGGCAGGGGCGAACCGCTGAGCAGTTCTTC. As protein: CASSLVGQGRTAEQFF.

Only a few counts were recorded for this clonotype. Being one base from a much bigger clone, this may be a read error. The chain links TRBV6-5 to TRBJ2-3, with D tentatively TRBD2 (6 bases). CDR1 and CDR2 (germline): MNHEY, SVGAGI. This CDR3 contains 14 residues. CDR3 DNA: TGTGCCAGCAGTTTAGCGGAGGTCCAAGATGCGCAGTATTTT. The encoded protein is CASSLAEVQDAQYF.

As for this clonotype: This may be a read error: a much more frequent sequence differs by one nucleotide. The V gene is TRBV24-1, the J gene TRBJ2-1; 8 bases align to TRBD2. V was pared by 4 bases and J by 4 bases, with 11 bases of the junction left unmatched. The length of the CDR3 is 17 residues. Germline CDR1 KGHDR, CDR2 SFDVKD. This CDR3 reads CATSDAIAAGAYNEQFF. DNA of the CDR3: TGTGCCACCAGTGACGCCATAGCAGCGGGGGCTTACAATGAGCAGTTCTTC.

With respect to this clonotype: A junction boundary mismatches the germline segment, possibly from a read error. The gene calls are TRBV6-1 and TRBJ2-3; 9 positions agree with TRBD1. Germline CDR1 is MNHNS and CDR2 is SASEGT. This CDR3 contains 15 residues. The CDR3 sequence is CAGSQRQGETDTQYF. For the CDR3, the DNA is TGTGCCGGCAGTCAACGACAGGGGGAGACAGATACGCAGTATTTT.

This clonotype was detected only a few times. The chain uses TRBV15 and TRBJ2-2; 7 nucleotides align to TRBD2. CDR1 is LNHNV and CDR2 is YYDKDF in the germline V gene (reference sequence). V trimming: 5 bases; J trimming: 0 bases; junction bases outside the gene matches: 3. The CDR3 has 15 residues. Here the CDR3 DNA reads TGTGCCACCAGCCTCGGGGGGACGAACACCGGGGAGCTGTTTTTT. Amino acids: CATSLGGTNTGELFF.